This T cell receptor (beta chain) is from a study of T-cell memory formation after mild COVID-19. Study-level findings and limits: Among clones peaking at day 37 in the second wave, SARS-CoV-2 specificity remained unconfirmed.

A remark on this clonotype: Its matching antigen is unknown.

Using constant-segment primers, 5'RACE produced TCR alpha and TCR beta cDNA libraries carrying sample barcodes and UMIs. TCRdb re-derived calls from the 5' RACE reads in MiXCR, one entry per CDR3 protein. This table has about 110,000 distinct CDR3 sequences, about a sixth appearing once. Germline CDR1 SGHDT, CDR2 YYEEEE. The CDR3 has 16 residues. Trimming stripped 1 base from V and 3 bases from J, with 14 bases between. The chain uses TRBV5-6 and TRBJ1-5, with a tentative D call TRBD1 (6 bases). The sequence was collected from a man aged 18 to 29 who had mild COVID-19 (a few samples of this study predate the infection). Cell type and time point are not known. Sequences were obtained from PBMCs or a T cell subset sorted from them (not recorded which). In DNA form, the CDR3 reads TGTGCCAGCAGCTTGTGGACAGCCGCCCCCAATCAGCCCCAGCATTTT. It yields the protein CASSLWTAAPNQPQHF.